The TCR beta chain under discussion was sequenced for a study of T cells after yellow fever vaccination (dated by TCRdb to between 2018 and 2021). At the level of the whole study: The SMART-Seq v4 Ultra Low Input RNA kit was used to prepare libraries from fractions with low cell numbers. Bulk TCR alpha and beta repertoires were sequenced longitudinally to track T-cell clones before and after primary and booster YFV17D yellow fever vaccination. Two healthy male donors made up the cohort, one aged 18 to 30 years and the other aged 30 to 40 years. Blood samples were taken at several timepoints before and after primary and secondary immunization, and bulk PBMC replicates and cell subsets were isolated. Overall results and qualifications from the work: Compared with the primary T-cell response, the secondary T-cell response was weaker but faster, peaking on day 5 rather than day 15. After the booster, most clones that had expanded after primary vaccination were detected again (almost 97% of CD4 and roughly nine tenths of CD8), suggesting broad maintenance of memory. A small fraction of clonotypes appeared in both the CD4 and CD8 compartments, likely as a result of convergent recombination. Only a couple of donors were included in the study, so the extent to which the findings can be generalized is limited. Computational filtering was required because FACS-sorted repertoires could contain abundant contaminating clonotypes from the bulk population.

The treatment or condition label of this sample denotes: live attenuated yellow fever vaccine strain. A standard Ficoll-Paque protocol was used to isolate PBMCs from peripheral blood. Dynabeads CD4 and CD8 positive selection kits were used to isolate the CD4 and CD8 T-cell fractions. TriZol was used to extract RNA from bulk PBMCs, CD4 and CD8 fractions, and dextramer-positive and dextramer-negative fractions. This clonotype was recorded many times. There is no known antigen for this receptor. No qualities accompany the bases; no much larger clone lies one base away. The CDR3 numbers 17 residues from cysteine through phenylalanine. This entry keeps only the CDR3 DNA: 51 bases, framed from base 1. The germline V end is reduced by 3 bases and the J end by 4 bases; junction bases left unmatched: 12. The germline V gene gives CDR1 as KGHDR and CDR2 as SFDVKD. TCR cDNA was synthesized by 5'RACE template switching, through which a universal primer site and unique molecular identifiers were introduced. Priming of cDNA synthesis was performed from both the TCR alpha and TCR beta constant segments. Library amplification involved two PCR steps, and the second step added sample barcodes and sequencing adapters. Sequencing of libraries was performed on Illumina HiSeq 2500 (2x100 bp) or NovaSeq (2x150 bp). The original pipeline was this. Reads were demultiplexed and collapsed into UMI consensus sequences with MIGEC, and V(D)J alignment was performed with MiXCR. Using edgeR on replicate PBMC samples, clonotypes were called vaccine-responding if FDR was below 0.01 and the log2 fold change was above 5 up to day 15. Each bulk clonotype received a CD4 or CD8 identity based on whether the sequenced CD4 or CD8 repertoire contained that clonotype at higher abundance. TCRdb's own reprocessing of the public reads used fastp at Q25 and MiXCR and kept productive beta chains. Rows are unified per CDR3 protein, each entry keeping the most common DNA and genes. The V and J calls were not made by the authors but by TCRdb's processing. The sample includes tens of thousands of distinct CDR3 sequences, with approximately 6.5% observed a single time. The ten largest clones represent about 32% of the sample.

The receptor was isolated from a man between 18 and 35 years old who received the YFV17D yellow fever vaccine. The chain is assembled from TRBV24-1 and TRBJ2-7; TRBD1 agrees with 9 junctional bases. The material sequenced was CD8+ T cells sorted from PBMCs, taken about 5 days after the first yellow fever vaccination. The CDR3: CATSDLTEQGARYEQYF. In nucleotide form, the sequence is TGTGCCACCAGTGATCTGACTGAACAGGGGGCTAGGTACGAGCAGTACTTC.